Listed below are T cell receptor beta chains from one sample, sequenced in a study of cytomegalovirus exposure and HLA in healthy donors. Repertoires were generated with immunoSEQ multiplex PCR, while TCRdb's copy carries only in-frame clones and drops some. The sample records about 130,000 clones, just under 75% being singletons. Sequences were obtained from PBMCs. The receptors originated from a man aged 35 to 55 in good health and CMV-seropositive. The CDR3 runs from the conserved cysteine through the conserved F or W. A D gene is named only where the DNA matches it firmly. Expanded clones get a size class; other rows say once, few or many, or leave the size out.

V	size	D	J	CDR3	DNA
TRBV30	once	TRBD1	TRBJ1-6	CAWSVIGSGQGRNSPLHF	TGTGCCTGGAGTGTAATAGGTTCAGGACAGGGGCGAAATTCACCCCTCCACTTT
TRBV13	many	TRBD1	TRBJ1-1	CASSPGPDRGPRVFF	TGTGCCAGCAGCCCTGGACCAGACAGGGGGCCGCGTGTTTTCTTT
TRBV5-4	.	.	TRBJ2-5	CASSLASGGETQYF	TGTGCCAGCAGTCTAGCTTCCGGGGGAGAGACCCAGTACTTC
TRBV5-5	.	.	TRBJ2-1	CASSTGRVGNEQFF	TGTGCCAGCAGCACAGGGAGGGTTGGCAATGAGCAGTTCTTC
TRBV5-1	.	TRBD1	TRBJ2-7	CASSPLRTGNWDEQYF	TGCGCCAGCAGCCCTCTCAGGACAGGGAATTGGGACGAGCAGTACTTC
TRBV2	.	.	TRBJ2-4	CASIEGNIQYF	TGTGCCAGCATCGAGGGAAACATTCAGTACTTC
TRBV6-5	.	TRBD2	TRBJ2-7	CASSRTGTSAYEQYF	TGTGCCAGCAGTCGTACCGGGACTAGCGCCTACGAGCAGTACTTC
TRBV5-1	.	TRBD1	TRBJ2-1	CASSPGTGPPSSYNEQFF	TGCGCCAGCAGCCCCGGGACAGGACCTCCTAGCTCCTACAATGAGCAGTTCTTC
TRBV30	.	TRBD1	TRBJ2-7	CAQNRGSYEQYF	TGTGCCCAGAACAGGGGATCCTACGAGCAGTACTTC
TRBV19	once	.	TRBJ1-6	CASKIWGTGNSPLHF	TGTGCCAGTAAAATTTGGGGAACGGGGAATTCACCCCTCCACTTT
TRBV13	few	.	TRBJ2-3	CASSFQTGSTDTQYF	TGTGCCAGCAGCTTCCAAACCGGGAGCACAGATACGCAGTATTTT
TRBV5-4	.	TRBD1	TRBJ2-7	CASSFRQGYEQYF	TGTGCCAGCAGCTTTAGACAGGGCTACGAGCAGTACTTC
TRBV5-6	.	.	TRBJ2-7	CASSLTGSSAEQYF	TGTGCCAGCAGCTTAACAGGAAGCTCGGCCGAGCAGTACTTC
TRBV7-9	once	.	TRBJ1-2	CASSLSPYYGYTF	TGTGCCAGCAGCTTATCTCCGTACTATGGCTACACCTTC
TRBV5-1	.	TRBD1	TRBJ2-1	CASSFSILDRGPDNEQFF	TGCGCCAGCAGCTTTAGTATCTTGGACAGGGGGCCGGACAATGAGCAGTTCTTC
TRBV20-1	few	.	TRBJ2-1	CSAAGRSEQFF	TGCAGTGCGGCAGGGCGGAGTGAGCAGTTCTTC
TRBV7-2	once	.	TRBJ2-5	CASSSRTKGETQYF	TGTGCCAGCAGCTCGCGGACAAAGGGGGAGACCCAGTACTTC
TRBV11-2	.	TRBD1	TRBJ2-7	CASSPPGQPYEQYF	TGTGCCAGCAGCCCCCCGGGACAGCCCTACGAGCAGTACTTC
TRBV19	few	.	TRBJ2-1	CASSIEGQSSYNEQFF	TGTGCCAGTAGTATAGAGGGCCAAAGCTCCTACAATGAGCAGTTCTTC
TRBV6-4	few	TRBD2	TRBJ2-7	CASSDSRSGLAGGYEQYF	TGTGCCAGCAGTGACTCGCGGTCGGGACTAGCGGGAGGTTACGAGCAGTACTTC
TRBV28	.	.	TRBJ1-1	CASSGHPMNTEAFF	TGTGCCAGCTCAGGCCATCCCATGAACACTGAAGCTTTCTTT
TRBV11-3	.	.	TRBJ1-1	CASSLRDGEAFF	TGTGCCAGCAGCTTGAGGGATGGTGAAGCTTTCTTT